The T cell receptor (beta chain) under discussion was sequenced for a study of blood T cell repertoires in COVID-19. Study-level background: Collection of acute and convalescent COVID-19 samples took place in the United States, Italy and Spain. Nucleic acid was either cDNA or gDNA, and it came from T cells, B-cell-depleted T cells, or PBMCs.

Here immunoSEQ multiplex PCR was the method, and the copy in TCRdb shows in-frame clones only, minus some. The table shows under 200,000 clones, with 70% to 90% occurring only once. The V gene's germline CDR1 is SNHLY and CDR2 FYNNEI. V shed 6 bases, J shed 3 bases, and the junction held 4 bases outside the gene matches. The CDR3 covers 13 residues. What was sequenced was peripheral blood. The chain joins TRBV2 to TRBJ2-7; 8 bases are a match to TRBD2. The origin of this receptor is a woman aged 80 or over with acute or convalescent COVID-19. The CDR3 region is CASSGGARYEQYF. For the CDR3, the DNA is TGTGCCAGCAGCGGGGGGGCCCGCTACGAGCAGTACTTC. The whole variable domain, filled in from reference TRBV2 and TRBJ2-7, reads EPEVTQTPSHQVTQMGQEVILRCVPISNHLYFYWYRQILGQKVEFLVSFYNNEISEKSEIFDDQFSVERPDGSNFTLKIRSTKLEDSAMYFCASSGGARYEQYFGPGTRLTVT.